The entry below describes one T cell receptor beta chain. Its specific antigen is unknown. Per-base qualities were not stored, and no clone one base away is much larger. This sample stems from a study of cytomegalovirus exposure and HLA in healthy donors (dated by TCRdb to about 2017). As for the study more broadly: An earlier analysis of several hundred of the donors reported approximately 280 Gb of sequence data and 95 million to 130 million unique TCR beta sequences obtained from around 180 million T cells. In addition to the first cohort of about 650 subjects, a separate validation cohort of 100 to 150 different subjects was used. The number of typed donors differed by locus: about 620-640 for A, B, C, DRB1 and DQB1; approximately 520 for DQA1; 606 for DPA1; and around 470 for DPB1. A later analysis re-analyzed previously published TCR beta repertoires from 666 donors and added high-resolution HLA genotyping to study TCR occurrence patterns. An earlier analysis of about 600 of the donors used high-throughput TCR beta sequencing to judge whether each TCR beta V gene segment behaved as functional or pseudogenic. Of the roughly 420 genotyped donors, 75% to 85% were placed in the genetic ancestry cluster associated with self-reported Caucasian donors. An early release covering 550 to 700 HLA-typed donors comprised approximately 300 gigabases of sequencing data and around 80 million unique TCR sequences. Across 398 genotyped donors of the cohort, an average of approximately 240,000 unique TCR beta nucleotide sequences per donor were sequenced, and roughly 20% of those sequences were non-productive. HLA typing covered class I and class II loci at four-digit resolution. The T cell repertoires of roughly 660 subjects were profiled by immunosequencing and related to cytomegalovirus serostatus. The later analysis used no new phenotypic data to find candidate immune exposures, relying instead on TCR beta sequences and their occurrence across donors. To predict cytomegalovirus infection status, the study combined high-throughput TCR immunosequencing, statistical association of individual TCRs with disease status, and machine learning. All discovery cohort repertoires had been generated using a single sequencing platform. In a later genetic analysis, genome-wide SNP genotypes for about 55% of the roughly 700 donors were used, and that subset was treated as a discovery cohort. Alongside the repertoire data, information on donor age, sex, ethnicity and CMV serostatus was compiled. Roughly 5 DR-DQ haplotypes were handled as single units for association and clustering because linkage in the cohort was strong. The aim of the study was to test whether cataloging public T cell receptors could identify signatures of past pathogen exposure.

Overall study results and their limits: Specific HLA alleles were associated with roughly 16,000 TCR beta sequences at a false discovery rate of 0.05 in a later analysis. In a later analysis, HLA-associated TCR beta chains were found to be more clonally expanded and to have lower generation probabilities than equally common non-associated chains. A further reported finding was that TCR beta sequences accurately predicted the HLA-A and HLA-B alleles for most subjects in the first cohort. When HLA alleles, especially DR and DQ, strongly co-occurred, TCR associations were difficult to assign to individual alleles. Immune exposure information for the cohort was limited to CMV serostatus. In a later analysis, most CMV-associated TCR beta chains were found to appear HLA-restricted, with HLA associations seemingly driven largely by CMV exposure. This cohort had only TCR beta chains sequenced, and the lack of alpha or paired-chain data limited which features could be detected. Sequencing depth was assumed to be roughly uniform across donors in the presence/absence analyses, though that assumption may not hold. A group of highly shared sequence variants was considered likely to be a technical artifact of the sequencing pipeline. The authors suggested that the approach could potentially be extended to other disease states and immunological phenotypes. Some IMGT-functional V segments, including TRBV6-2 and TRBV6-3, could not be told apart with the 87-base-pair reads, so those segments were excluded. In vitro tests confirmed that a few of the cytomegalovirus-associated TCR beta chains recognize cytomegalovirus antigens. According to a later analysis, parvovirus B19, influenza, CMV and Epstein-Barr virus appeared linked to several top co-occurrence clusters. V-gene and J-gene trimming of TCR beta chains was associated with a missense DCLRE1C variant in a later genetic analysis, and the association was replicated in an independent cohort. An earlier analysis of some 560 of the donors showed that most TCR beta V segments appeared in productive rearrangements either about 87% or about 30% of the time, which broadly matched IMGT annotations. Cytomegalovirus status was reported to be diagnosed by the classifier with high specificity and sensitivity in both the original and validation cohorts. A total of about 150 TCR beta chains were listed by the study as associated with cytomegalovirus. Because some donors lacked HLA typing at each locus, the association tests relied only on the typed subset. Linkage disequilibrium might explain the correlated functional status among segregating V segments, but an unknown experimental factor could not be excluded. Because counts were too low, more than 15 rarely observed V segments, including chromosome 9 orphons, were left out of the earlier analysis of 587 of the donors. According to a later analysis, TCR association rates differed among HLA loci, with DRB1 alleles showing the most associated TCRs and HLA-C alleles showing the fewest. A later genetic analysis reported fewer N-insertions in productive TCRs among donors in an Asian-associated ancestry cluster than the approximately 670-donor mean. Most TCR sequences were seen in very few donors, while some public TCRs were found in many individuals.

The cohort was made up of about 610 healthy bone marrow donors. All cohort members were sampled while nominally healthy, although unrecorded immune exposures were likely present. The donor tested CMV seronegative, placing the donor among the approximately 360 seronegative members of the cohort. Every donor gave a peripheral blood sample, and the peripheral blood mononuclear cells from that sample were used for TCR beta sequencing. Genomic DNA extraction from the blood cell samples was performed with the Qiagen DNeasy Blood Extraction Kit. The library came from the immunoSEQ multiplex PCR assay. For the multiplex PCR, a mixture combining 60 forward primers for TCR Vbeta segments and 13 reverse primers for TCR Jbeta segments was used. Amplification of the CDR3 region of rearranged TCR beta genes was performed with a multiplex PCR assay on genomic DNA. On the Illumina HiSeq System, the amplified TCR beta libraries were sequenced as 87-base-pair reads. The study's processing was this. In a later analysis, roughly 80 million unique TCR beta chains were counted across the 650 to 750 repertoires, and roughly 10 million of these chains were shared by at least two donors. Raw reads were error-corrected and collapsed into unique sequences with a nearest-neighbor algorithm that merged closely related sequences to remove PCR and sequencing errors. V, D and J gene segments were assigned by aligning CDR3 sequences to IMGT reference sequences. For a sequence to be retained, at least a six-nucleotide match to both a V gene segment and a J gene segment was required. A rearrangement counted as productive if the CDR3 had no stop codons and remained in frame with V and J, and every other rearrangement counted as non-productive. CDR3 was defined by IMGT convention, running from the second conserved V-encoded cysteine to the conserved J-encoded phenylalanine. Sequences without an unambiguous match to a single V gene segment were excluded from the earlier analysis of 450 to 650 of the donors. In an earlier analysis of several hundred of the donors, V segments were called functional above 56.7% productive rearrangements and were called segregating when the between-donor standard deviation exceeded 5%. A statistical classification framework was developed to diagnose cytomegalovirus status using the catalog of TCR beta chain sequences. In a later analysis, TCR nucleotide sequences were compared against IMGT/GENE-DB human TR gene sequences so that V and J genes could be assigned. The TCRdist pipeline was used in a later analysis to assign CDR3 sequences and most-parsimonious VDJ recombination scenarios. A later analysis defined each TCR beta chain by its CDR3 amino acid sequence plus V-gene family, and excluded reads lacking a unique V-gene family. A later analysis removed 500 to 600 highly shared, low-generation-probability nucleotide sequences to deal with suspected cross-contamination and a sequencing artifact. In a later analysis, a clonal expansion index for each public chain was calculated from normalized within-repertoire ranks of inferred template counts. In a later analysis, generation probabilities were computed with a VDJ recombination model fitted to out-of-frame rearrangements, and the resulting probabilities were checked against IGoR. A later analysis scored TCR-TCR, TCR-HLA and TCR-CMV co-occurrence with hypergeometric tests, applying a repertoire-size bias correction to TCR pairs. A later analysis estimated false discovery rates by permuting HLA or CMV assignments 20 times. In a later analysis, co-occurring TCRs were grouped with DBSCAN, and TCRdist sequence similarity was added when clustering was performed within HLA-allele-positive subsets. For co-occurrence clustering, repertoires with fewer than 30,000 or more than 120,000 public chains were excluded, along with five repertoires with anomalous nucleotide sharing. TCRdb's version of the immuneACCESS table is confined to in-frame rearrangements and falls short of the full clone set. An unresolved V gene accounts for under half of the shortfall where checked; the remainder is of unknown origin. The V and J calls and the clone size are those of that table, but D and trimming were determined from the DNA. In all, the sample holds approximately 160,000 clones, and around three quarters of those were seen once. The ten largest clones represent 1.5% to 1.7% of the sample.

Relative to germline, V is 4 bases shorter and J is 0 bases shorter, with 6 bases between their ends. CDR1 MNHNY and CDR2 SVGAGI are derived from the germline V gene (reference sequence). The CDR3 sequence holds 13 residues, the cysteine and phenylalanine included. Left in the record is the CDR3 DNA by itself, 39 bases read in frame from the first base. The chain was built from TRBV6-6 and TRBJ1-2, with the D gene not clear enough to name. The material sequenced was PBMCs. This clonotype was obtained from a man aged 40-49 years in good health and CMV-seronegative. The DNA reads TGTGCCAGCAGTTTCGGTGCTAACTATGGCTACACCTTC. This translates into CASSFGANYGYTF.